The entry that follows covers one T cell receptor beta chain sequence. Being one base from a much bigger clone, this may be a read error. TCRdb redid the calling of the 5' RACE reads with MiXCR, one entry per CDR3 protein. This repertoire shows 62,000 or so distinct CDR3 sequences, under 35% found once; its top ten account for around 2.5%. Germline lookup yields CDR1 SGHRS and CDR2 YFSETQ. The CDR3 length is 15 residues. The chain is built from TRBV5-1 and TRBJ2-1; 8 nucleotides align to TRBD2. The source of this sequence is a female donor with breast cancer. The sequencing input was tumor-infiltrating naive CD4+ T cells sorted from the breast tumor. Stated subset: naive CD4+ T cells, CD4+CD45RA+CD25-. The CDR3 protein is CASRPGLGNYNKQFF. As DNA, the CDR3 is TGCGCCAGCAGACCGGGACTAGGGAATTACAATAAGCAGTTCTTC.